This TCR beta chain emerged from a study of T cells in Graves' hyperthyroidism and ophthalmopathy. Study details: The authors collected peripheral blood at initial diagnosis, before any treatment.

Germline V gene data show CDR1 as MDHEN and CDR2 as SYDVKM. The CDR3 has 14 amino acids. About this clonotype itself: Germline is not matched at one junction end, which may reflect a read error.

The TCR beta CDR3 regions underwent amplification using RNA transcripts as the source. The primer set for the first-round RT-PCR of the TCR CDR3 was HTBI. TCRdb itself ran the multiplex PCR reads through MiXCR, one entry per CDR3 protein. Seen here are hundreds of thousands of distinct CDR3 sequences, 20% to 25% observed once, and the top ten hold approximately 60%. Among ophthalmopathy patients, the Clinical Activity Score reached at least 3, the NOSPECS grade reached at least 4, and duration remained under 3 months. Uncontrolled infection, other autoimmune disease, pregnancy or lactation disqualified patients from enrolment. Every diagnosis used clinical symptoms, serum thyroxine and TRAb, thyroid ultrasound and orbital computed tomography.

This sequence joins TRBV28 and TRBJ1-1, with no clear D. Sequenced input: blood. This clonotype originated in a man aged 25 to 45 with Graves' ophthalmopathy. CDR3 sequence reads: CAGSGSGMNTEAFF. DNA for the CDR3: TGTGCCGGCAGTGGTTCGGGGATGAACACTGAAGCTTTCTTT.